This T cell receptor beta chain stems from a study of breast tumors, draining lymph nodes, adjacent tissues. Study outcomes and limitations: Tumors had less TCR diversity than lymph nodes, more than nontumor tissue.

TCRdb redid the calling of the multiplex PCR reads with MiXCR, one entry per CDR3 protein. This table has about 8,300 distinct CDR3 sequences, about 76% appearing once. To note about this clonotype: The antigen remains unidentified.

With 0 bases removed from V and 6 bases from J, the gap between germline ends came to 6 bases. CDR1 is SGHKS and CDR2 is YYEKEE in the germline V gene (reference sequence). The length of the CDR3 is 13 residues. The TCR originated in a female donor with breast cancer. Some clones in this sample may be carry-over from other donors' samples. The rearrangement uses TRBV5-5 and TRBJ2-2; no clear D gene. The sequenced material came from tumor-adjacent breast tissue. CDR3 sequence (DNA): TGTGCCAGCAGCTTGGCCCCGGCCGGGGAGCTGTTTTTT. It is translated as CASSLAPAGELFF.